Included here is one TCR beta chain sequence, with context. The target antigen is unknown. Some clones are missing from TCRdb's copy, which holds only in-frame ones; the method was immunoSEQ multiplex PCR. This table holds 60,000 to 65,000 clones, roughly four fifths found once. This sample was taken from a study of OX40 agonist ivuxolimab in advanced cancers. About the research overall: Administration of intravenous ivuxolimab to patients occurred every 2 weeks at 0.01 to 10 mg/kg. Findings of the study overall: Clonal expansion was among the lowest in partial responders at 0.1-3.0 mg/kg, especially CD8+.

Any history of autoimmune disease or systemic immunosuppression disqualified patients. Sampling of blood occurred at baseline, cycle 4 day 1, and cycle 7 day 1. The CDR3 extends over 14 amino acids. V dropped 2 bases and J dropped 4 bases, with 10 bases sitting between them. CDR1 is SGHTS, CDR2 YDEGEE, per germline. This chain uses TRBV5-8 with TRBJ1-5; perhaps TRBD1 as D (5 bases). This receptor was identified in an adult with an advanced solid tumor such as melanoma, head and neck, liver or kidney cancer. Material: CD4+ or CD8+ T cells sorted from blood, obtained in a trial of the OX40 agonist ivuxolimab. CDR3 DNA sequence: TGTGCCAGCAGCTTACGGGACGGAAATCAGCCCCAGCATTTT. The encoded protein is CASSLRDGNQPQHF.